A single sample gave rise to the 15 T cell receptor beta chains below, sequenced in a study of blood T cell repertoires in COVID-19. The assay was immunoSEQ multiplex PCR, and TCRdb's table has in-frame clones only and misses some. The sample has about 74,000 clones, around 90% seen once. The source material was peripheral blood. The origin of the receptors is a man aged 45-65 years with acute or convalescent COVID-19.

The chain joins TRBV11-1 to TRBJ2-6, with TRBD2 as a possible D gene (5 bases). Per germline, CDR1 SGHAT and CDR2 FQDESV (reference sequence). V was clipped by 5 bases and J by 1 base, with 12 bases between them. The CDR3 totals 16 residues. CDR3 sequence: CASSPSRESGANVLTF. In DNA form, the CDR3 reads TGTGCCAGCAGCCCCTCCCGGGAATCTGGGGCCAACGTCCTGACTTTC.

This clone was counted once. The rearrangement links TRBV6-2 or TRBV6-3 to TRBJ2-5; 8 bases agree with TRBD2. The V and J ends lost 5 bases and 9 bases, in that order; junction bases with no gene match: 17. This CDR3 region has 16 residues. Germline V gene sequence: CDR1 MNHEY, CDR2 SVGEGT. CDR3 loop: CASSQPGLGIEEAQYF. CDR3 DNA sequence: TGTGCCAGCAGTCAACCGGGACTAGGGATTGAGGAGGCCCAGTACTTC.

The CDR3 DNA reads TGTGCCAGCACCGAGGTGGGAGAGACCCAGTACTTC. It translates to CASTEVGETQYF. This rearrangement joins TRBV12-3 or TRBV12-4 to TRBJ2-5; unclear D gene. Trimming stripped 7 bases from V and 4 bases from J, with 10 bases between. The CDR3 is 12 residues long.

This chain joins TRBV28 and TRBJ2-7; 8 bases align to TRBD1. This CDR3 contains 16 residues. The V gene's germline CDR1 is MDHEN and CDR2 SYDVKM. V gave up 3 bases and J gave up 0 bases; unmatched junction bases: 7. CDR3 bases: TGTGCCAGCAGTTTCCAGACAGGGGTGAGCTCCTACGAGCAGTACTTC. This gives the protein CASSFQTGVSSYEQYF.

The rearrangement uses TRBV6-6 and TRBJ1-2; TRBD1 matches 8 bases. The trim removed 7 bases at V and 0 bases at J, leaving 4 bases unmatched. Germline V gives CDR1 MNHNY, CDR2 SVGAGI (reference sequence). The CDR3 loop spans 14 amino acids. For the CDR3, the DNA is TGTGCCAGCAACCAGGGGGCTTCTAACTATGGCTACACCTTC. It specifies CASNQGASNYGYTF.

The chain employs TRBV4-1 and TRBJ1-2; D remains unclear. This CDR3 has 15 residues. Germline CDR1 reads MGHRA; CDR2 reads YSYEKL. Between the trimmed V and J ends, which lost 1 base and 7 bases, there was a span of 16 bases. In DNA, the CDR3 is TGCGCCAGCAGCCAAGGGATCAGGTTGCAGAGTGGCTACACCTTC. This translates into CASSQGIRLQSGYTF.

The J gene is TRBJ2-3, the V gene TRBV19; TRBD2 matches 12 bases. V lost 4 bases and J lost 5; bases outside the gene matches: 7. In germline, CDR1 is LNHDA, CDR2 SQIVND (reference sequence). CDR3 length: 16 amino acids. The CDR3 loop is CASSTRLAGVVDTQYF. CDR3 coding DNA: TGTGCCAGTAGTACCCGACTAGCGGGAGTCGTAGATACGCAGTATTTT.

The V call is TRBV27, the J call TRBJ2-1; 10 bases are shared with TRBD2. CDR1 is MNHEY, CDR2 SMNVEV, per germline (reference sequence). Trimming at V came to 4 bases and at J to 3 bases, leaving 3 bases not matched to a gene. The CDR3 has 15 residues. The CDR3 protein is CASSWTSGHYNEQFF. CDR3 DNA: TGTGCCAGCAGTTGGACTAGCGGACACTACAATGAGCAGTTCTTC.

The CDR3 bases are TGTGCCATCAGTGAAGCGGGGGCAAACACTGAAGCTTTCTTT. Protein: CAISEAGANTEAFF. The chain combines TRBV10-3 with TRBJ1-1; D is perhaps TRBD1 (6 bases). Germline CDR1 reads ENHRY; CDR2 reads SYGVKD. This CDR3 has 14 amino acids. V lost 3 bases, J lost 2 bases, and 10 bases lay in between.

The chain uses TRBV27 and TRBJ2-2, with 7 bases that match TRBD1. The CDR3 is 14 residues long. CDR1 and CDR2 (germline): MNHEY, SMNVEV (reference sequence). V shed 4 bases and J 6 bases; nucleotides not matched to a gene: 5. For the CDR3, the DNA is TGTGCCAGCAGTTACTCGACAGGGCCCGGGGAGCTGTTTTTT. This encodes CASSYSTGPGELFF.

This rearrangement joins TRBV27 to TRBJ2-2; 8 bases map to TRBD2. There are 16 residues in the CDR3. The J segment lost 4 bases and the V segment lost 8 bases, leaving 12 bases of the junction unmatched. Germline values: CDR1 MNHEY, CDR2 SMNVEV (reference sequence). The CDR3 loop reads CASRTKAGGSTGELFF. CDR3 DNA: TGTGCCAGCCGAACCAAGGCGGGAGGAAGCACCGGGGAGCTGTTTTTT.

This chain uses TRBV10-2 with TRBJ1-1; 8 nucleotides align to TRBD1. The germline V gene has CDR1 WSHSY and CDR2 SAAADI. There are 13 residues in the CDR3. V shed 6 bases, J shed 3 bases, and the junction held 3 bases outside the gene matches. CDR3 loop: CASRDRADTEAFF. CDR3 nucleotides: TGCGCCAGCAGGGACAGGGCGGACACTGAAGCTTTCTTT.

The chain recombines TRBV2 with TRBJ2-1, with 7 bases matching TRBD2. Germline V lookup: CDR1 SNHLY, CDR2 FYNNEI. This CDR3 has 14 residues. The junction had 2 bases not matched to a gene; V was cut back by 2 bases and J by 4 bases. CDR3 bases: TGTGCCAGCAGTGAACTAGCGGTATACAATGAGCAGTTCTTC. Translated: CASSELAVYNEQFF.

The rearrangement joins TRBV10-3 to TRBJ2-2, with 7 bases fitting TRBD2. Germline V gene sequence: CDR1 ENHRY, CDR2 SYGVKD. The CDR3 is 14 amino acids. V lost 6 bases, J lost 3 bases, and 4 bases stayed unmatched. For the CDR3, the DNA is TGTGCCATCAGCGGGGGGAGGCACACCGGGGAGCTGTTTTTT. The encoded protein is CAISGGRHTGELFF.

This chain uses TRBV2 with TRBJ2-5; 11 bases are shared with TRBD1. The CDR3 is 13 residues long. Germline CDR1 and CDR2: SNHLY and FYNNEI. With 4 bases clipped from V and 5 bases from J, the junction kept 0 bases outside the gene matches. This CDR3 is CASSGTGGETQYF. Here the CDR3 DNA reads TGTGCCAGCAGTGGGACAGGGGGCGAGACCCAGTACTTC. Together with reference TRBV2 and TRBJ2-5, the CDR3 gives the full variable domain: EPEVTQTPSHQVTQMGQEVILRCVPISNHLYFYWYRQILGQKVEFLVSFYNNEISEKSEIFDDQFSVERPDGSNFTLKIRSTKLEDSAMYFCASSGTGGETQYFGPGTRLLVL.